This T cell receptor (beta chain) emerged from a study of cytomegalovirus exposure and HLA in healthy donors. General study points: Donors belonging to an Asian-associated ancestry cluster reportedly showed fewer N-insertions in productive TCRs than the approximately 640-donor mean, according to what a later analysis found. Earlier analysis found most TCR beta V segments productive about 87% or about 30% of the time. V- and J-gene trimming of TCR beta was linked (in a later analysis) to a missense DCLRE1C variant. Accurate prediction of HLA-A and HLA-B alleles (for most subjects) was reportedly achieved from TCR beta sequences.

The length of the CDR3 is 14 residues. Trimming stripped 2 bases from V and 7 bases from J, with 14 bases between. CDR1 and CDR2 (germline): MNHNS, SASEGT. PCR primers comprised 60 Vbeta and 13 Jbeta primers. The protocol was immunoSEQ multiplex PCR, while the TCRdb copy is restricted to in-frame clones and leaves out a portion. This table holds 100,000 to 150,000 clones, 60% to 80% found once. In its sample, this clone was seen a few times. The antigen remains undetermined. The sequenced material came from PBMCs. This clonotype was sampled from a male donor in good health and CMV-seronegative. The chain combines TRBV6-1 with TRBJ1-2; D is possibly TRBD1 (6 bases). This CDR3 is CASSELGRGGGYTF. The CDR3, as DNA: TGTGCCAGCAGTGAATTGGGCAGGGGTGGTGGCTACACCTTC.